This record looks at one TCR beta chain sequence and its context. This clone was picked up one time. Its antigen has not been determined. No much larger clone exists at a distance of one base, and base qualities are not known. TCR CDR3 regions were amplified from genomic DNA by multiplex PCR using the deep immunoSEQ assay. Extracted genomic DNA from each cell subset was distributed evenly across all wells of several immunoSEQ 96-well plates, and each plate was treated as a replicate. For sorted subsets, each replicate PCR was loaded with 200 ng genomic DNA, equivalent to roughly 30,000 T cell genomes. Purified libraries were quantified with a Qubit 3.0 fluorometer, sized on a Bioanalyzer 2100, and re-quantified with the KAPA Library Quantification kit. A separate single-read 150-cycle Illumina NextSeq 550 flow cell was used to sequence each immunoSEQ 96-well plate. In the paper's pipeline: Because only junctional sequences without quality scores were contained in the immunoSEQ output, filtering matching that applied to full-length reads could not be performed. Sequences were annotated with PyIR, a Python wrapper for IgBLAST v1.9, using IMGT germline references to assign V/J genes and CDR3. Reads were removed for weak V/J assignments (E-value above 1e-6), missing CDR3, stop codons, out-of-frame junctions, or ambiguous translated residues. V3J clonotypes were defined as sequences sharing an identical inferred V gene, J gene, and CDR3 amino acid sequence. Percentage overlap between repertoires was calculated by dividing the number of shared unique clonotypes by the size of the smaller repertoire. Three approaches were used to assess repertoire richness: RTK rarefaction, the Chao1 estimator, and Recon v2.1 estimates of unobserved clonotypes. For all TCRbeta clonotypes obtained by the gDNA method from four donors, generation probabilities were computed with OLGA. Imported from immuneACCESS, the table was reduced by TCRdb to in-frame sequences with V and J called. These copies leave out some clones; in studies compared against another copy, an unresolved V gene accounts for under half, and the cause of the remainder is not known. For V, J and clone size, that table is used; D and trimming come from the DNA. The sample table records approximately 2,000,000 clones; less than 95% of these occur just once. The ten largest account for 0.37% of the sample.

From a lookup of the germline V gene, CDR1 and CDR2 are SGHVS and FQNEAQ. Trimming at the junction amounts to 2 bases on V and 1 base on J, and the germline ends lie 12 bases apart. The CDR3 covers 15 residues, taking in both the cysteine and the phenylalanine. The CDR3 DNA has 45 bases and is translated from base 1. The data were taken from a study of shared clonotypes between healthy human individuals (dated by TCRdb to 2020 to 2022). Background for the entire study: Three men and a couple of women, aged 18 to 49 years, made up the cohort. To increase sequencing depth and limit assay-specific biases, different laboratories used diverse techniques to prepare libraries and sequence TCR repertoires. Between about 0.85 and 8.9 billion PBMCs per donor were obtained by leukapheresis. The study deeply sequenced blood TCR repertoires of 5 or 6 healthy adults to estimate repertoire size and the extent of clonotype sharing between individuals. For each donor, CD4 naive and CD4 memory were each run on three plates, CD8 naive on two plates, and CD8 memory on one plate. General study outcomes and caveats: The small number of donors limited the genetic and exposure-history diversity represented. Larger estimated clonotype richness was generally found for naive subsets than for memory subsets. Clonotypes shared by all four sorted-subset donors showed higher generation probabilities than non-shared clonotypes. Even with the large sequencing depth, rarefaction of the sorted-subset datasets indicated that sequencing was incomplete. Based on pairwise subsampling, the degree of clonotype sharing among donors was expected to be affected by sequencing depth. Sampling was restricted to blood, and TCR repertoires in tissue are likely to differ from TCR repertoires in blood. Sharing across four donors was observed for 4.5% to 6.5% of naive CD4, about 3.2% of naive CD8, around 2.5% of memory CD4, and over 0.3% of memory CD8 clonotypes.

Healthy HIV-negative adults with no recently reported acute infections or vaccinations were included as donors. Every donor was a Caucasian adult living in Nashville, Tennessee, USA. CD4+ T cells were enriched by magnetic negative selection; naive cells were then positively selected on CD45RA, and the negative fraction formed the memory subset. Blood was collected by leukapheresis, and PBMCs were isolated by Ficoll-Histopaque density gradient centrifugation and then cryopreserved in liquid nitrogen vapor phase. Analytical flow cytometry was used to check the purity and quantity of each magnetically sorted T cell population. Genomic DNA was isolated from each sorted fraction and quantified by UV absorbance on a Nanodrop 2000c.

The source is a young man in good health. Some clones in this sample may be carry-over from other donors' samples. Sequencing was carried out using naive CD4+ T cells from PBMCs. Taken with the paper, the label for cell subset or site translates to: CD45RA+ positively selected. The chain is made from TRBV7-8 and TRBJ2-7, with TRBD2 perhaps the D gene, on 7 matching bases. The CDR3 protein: CASSLTGGLSYEQYF. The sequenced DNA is TGTGCCAGCAGCTTAACGGGGGGCTTGTCCTACGAGCAGTACTTC.